This TCR beta chain originates from a study of cytomegalovirus exposure and HLA in healthy donors. Overall study results and limits: The study recorded around 160 TCR beta chains that were cytomegalovirus-associated. Using the classifier, cytomegalovirus status was reportedly diagnosed with high specificity and sensitivity.

V dropped 3 bases and J dropped 6; count of bases not matched to a gene: 4. The CDR3 has 13 amino acids. Germline V gives CDR1 ENHRY, CDR2 SYGVKD. The PCR employed 60 Vbeta primers together with 13 Jbeta primers. The table came from immunoSEQ multiplex PCR; TCRdb's copy has only in-frame clones and leaves some out. This sample yields 100,000 to 150,000 clones, of which around 70% are seen a single time; approximately 2.6% belongs to the top ten. Regarding this clone: Its antigen is unidentified.

This receptor was identified in a human donor in good health. The material sequenced was PBMCs. The chain carries TRBV10-3 and TRBJ1-2; 7 bases fit TRBD1. The CDR3, as DNA: TGTGCCATCAGTGAAGACAGGGTGGATGGCTACACCTTC. Amino acid sequence: CAISEDRVDGYTF.